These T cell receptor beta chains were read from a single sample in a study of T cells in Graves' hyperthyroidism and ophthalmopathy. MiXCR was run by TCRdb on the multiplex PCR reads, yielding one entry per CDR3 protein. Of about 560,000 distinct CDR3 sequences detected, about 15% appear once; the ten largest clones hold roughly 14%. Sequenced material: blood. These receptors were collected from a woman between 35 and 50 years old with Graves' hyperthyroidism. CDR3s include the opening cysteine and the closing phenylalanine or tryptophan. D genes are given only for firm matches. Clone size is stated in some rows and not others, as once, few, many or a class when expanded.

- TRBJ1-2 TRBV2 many TGTGCCAGCAGTGAATCCAGGCAGGGGCATGATGGCTACACCTTC CASSESRQGHDGYTF
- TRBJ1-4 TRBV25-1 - TGTGCCAGCAGTTGGGGGGGGGGAGATGAAAAACTGTTTTTT CASSWGGGDEKLFF
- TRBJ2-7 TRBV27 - TGTGCCAGCGGTCGGTACGAGCAGTACTTC CASGRYEQYF
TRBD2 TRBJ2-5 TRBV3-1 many TGTGCCAGCAGCTATACTAGCGGGAGGACCGCAATTGGTACCCAGTACTTC CASSYTSGRTAIGTQYF
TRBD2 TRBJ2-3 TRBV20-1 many TGCAGTGCTAGTCTCCGCGGGAGTGCAGATACGCAGTATTTT CSASLRGSADTQYF
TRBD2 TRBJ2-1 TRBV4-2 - TGTTCCAGCAGCCAAGAACTAGCGGGAGGGGGGTCCTACAATGAGCAGTTCTTC CSSSQELAGGGSYNEQFF
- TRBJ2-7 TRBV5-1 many TGCGCCAGTTCCAGAGAGACCTTCGGCGAGCAGTACTTC CASSRETFGEQYF
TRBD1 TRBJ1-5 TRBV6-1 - TGTGCCAGCAGTAAACAGGGGGCGCAGGAGCCCCAGCATTTT CASSKQGAQEPQHF
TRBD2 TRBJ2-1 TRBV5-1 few TGCGCCAGCAGCTTGGAGGGACTAGCTAGGGATGAGCAGTTCTTC CASSLEGLARDEQFF
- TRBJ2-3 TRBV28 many TGTGCCAGCAGGCTTGAGGATACGCAGTATTTT CASRLEDTQYF
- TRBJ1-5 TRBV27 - TGTGCCAGCAGTCCCCCGGTTGGCCAGCCCCAGCATTTT CASSPPVGQPQHF
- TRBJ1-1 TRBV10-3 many TGTGCCATCAGTGAGTTGAAGGGGCTATCGCCTGAAGCTTTCTTT CAISELKGLSPEAFF
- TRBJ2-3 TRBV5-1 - TGCGCCAGCAGCTTGGGAAGCGCTGACACAGATACGCAGTATTTT CASSLGSADTDTQYF
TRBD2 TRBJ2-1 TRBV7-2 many TGTGCCAGCAGCTTGAGCGGGAGCCCCAACAATGAGCAGTTCTTC CASSLSGSPNNEQFF
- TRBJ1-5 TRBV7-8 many TGTGCCAGCAGCTTAGGACACGGTCGCAATCAGCCCCAGCATTTT CASSLGHGRNQPQHF
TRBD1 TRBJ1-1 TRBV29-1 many TGCAGCGCCGTACGAGGACAGGGGGATAGGAACACTGAAGCTTTCTTT CSAVRGQGDRNTEAFF
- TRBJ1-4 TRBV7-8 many TGTGCCAGCAGCCCATCAGGGATTAATGGTGAAAAACTGTTTTTT CASSPSGINGEKLFF
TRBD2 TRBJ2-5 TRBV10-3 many TGTGCCATCAGTGGAGTAGCGGGAGGGGTGCAAGAGACCCAGTACTTC CAISGVAGGVQETQYF
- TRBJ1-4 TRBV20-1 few TGCAGTGCTAGAGATCGGGAGACATCATATATTAATGAAAAACTGTTTTTT CSARDRETSYINEKLFF
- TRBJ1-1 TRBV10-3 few TGTGCCATCAGCCAGGGGCGAGGGAACACTGAAGCTTTCTTT CAISQGRGNTEAFF
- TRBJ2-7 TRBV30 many TGTGCCTGCCTTACAGGGATCTCCTACGAGCAGTACTTC CACLTGISYEQYF
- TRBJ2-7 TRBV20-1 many TGCAGTGCTAGGGCAGCTAGCGCCGAGCAGTACTTC CSARAASAEQYF
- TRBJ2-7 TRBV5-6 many TGTGCCAGCAGCTTGTACCCCTACGAGCAGTACTTC CASSLYPYEQYF
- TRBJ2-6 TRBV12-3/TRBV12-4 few TGTGCCAGCAGTGTTAGGTCCGGGGCCAACGTCCTGACTTTC CASSVRSGANVLTF
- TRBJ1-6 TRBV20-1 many TGCAGTGCTAATTCCCGGGGTGTCGATTCACCCCTCCACTTT CSANSRGVDSPLHF
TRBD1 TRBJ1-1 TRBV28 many TGTGCCAGCAGTTTGCCCAACCAAGGACAGGTAACCACTGAAGCTTTCTTT CASSLPNQGQVTTEAFF
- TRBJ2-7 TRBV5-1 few TGCGCCAGCAGTCAAATACCACAGGTGAGCTCCTACGAGCAGTACTTC CASSQIPQVSSYEQYF
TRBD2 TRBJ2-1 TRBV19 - TGTGCCAGTAGAGTTCTAGCGGGATCCAATGAGCAGTTCTTC CASRVLAGSNEQFF
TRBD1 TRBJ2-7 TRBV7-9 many TGTGCCAGCAGCCCCTGGACAGGCTACGAGCAGTACTTC CASSPWTGYEQYF
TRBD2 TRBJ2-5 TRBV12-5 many TGTGCTAGTGGCTTGCTTAATGTTAGCGGGATCTCAGAGACCCAGTACTTC CASGLLNVSGISETQYF
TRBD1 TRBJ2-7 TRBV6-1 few TGTGCCAGCAGTCAAGGGACAGTTCACCCCTCCTACGAGCAGTACTTC CASSQGTVHPSYEQYF
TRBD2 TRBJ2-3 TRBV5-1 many TGCGCCAGCAGCTCGCAGACTAGCGCGAGCACAGATACGCAGTATTTT CASSSQTSASTDTQYF
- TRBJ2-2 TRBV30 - TGTGCCTGGATGACGAGTCGGTCCGGGGAGCTGTTTTTT CAWMTSRSGELFF
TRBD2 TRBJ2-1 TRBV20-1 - TGCAGTGCTAGATCTAGCGGTAATGAGCAGTTCTTC CSARSSGNEQFF
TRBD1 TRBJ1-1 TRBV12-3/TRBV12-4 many TGTGCCAGCAGCCGTGAGACAGGGGCCATGAACACTGAAGCTTTCTTT CASSRETGAMNTEAFF
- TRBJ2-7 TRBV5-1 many TGCGCCAGCAGCGTAAGACAGGGACTGGGCTACGAGCAGTACTTC CASSVRQGLGYEQYF
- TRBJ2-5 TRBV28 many TGTGCCAGCAGTTTTAGACTACGGGAGACCCAGTACTTC CASSFRLRETQYF
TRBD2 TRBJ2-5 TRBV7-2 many TGTGCCAGCAGCTCGATACCGGGGGGGCGGGGGGCCCAGTACTTC CASSSIPGGRGAQYF
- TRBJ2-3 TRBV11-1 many TGTGCCAGCAGCTTCCAACCGACTAACCCTGATACGCAGTATTTT CASSFQPTNPDTQYF
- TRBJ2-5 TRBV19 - TGTGCCAGTAGTATTTATCCGGGGATCCAAGAGACCCAGTACTTC CASSIYPGIQETQYF
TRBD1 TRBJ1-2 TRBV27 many TGTGCCAGCAGGGACAGGGGATGGTATGGCTACACCTTC CASRDRGWYGYTF
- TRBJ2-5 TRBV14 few TGTGCCAGCAGCCAACTACTTTGGGATGGGCCGCAAGAGACCCAGTACTTC CASSQLLWDGPQETQYF
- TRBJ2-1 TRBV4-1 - TGCGCCAGCAGCCAAGAAAGAGGGAACAATGAGCAGTTCTTC CASSQERGNNEQFF
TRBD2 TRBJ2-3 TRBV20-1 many TGCAGTGCTATCCTGATTCTAGCGGGAGGGCCCGATACGCAGTATTTT CSAILILAGGPDTQYF
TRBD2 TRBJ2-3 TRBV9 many TGTGCCAGCAGCATATATCCTGGACTAGCGGGAGAAGCAGATACGCAGTATTTT CASSIYPGLAGEADTQYF
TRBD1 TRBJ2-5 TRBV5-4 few TGTCGGCCAGCAGCTCGGCCCAGGGGGTTTTTCGAGGAGACCCAGTACTTC CRPAARPRGFFEETQYF
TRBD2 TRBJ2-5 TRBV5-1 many TGCGCCAGCAGCTTTAGCGGGAGGGAAGAGACCCAGTACTTC CASSFSGREETQYF
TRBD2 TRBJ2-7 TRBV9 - TGTGCCAGCAGCGTAGGGCCAGCGGGAGGAACCTACGAGCAGTACTTC CASSVGPAGGTYEQYF